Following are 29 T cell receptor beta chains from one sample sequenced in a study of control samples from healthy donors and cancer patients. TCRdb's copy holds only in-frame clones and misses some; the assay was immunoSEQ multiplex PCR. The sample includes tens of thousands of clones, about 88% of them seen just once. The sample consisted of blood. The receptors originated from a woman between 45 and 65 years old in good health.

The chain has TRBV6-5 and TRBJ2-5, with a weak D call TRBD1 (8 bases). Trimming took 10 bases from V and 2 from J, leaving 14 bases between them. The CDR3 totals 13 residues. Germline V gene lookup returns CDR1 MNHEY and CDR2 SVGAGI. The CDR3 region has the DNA TGTGCCACCGGGGGGACAGGACAAGAGACCCAGTACTTC. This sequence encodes CATGGTGQETQYF.

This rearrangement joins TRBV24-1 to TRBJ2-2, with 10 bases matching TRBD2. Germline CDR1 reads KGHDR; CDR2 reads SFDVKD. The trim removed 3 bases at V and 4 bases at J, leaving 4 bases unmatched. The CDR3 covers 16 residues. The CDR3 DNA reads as TGTGCCACCAGTGATCTAGCGGGAGTTGGCACCGGGGAGCTGTTTTTT. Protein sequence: CATSDLAGVGTGELFF.

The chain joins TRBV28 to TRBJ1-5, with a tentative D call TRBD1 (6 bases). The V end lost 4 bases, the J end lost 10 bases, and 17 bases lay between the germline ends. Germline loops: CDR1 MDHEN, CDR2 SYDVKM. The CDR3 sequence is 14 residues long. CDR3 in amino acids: CASSSPGGESPQHF. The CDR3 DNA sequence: TGTGCCAGCAGTTCCCCCGGGGGCGAAAGCCCCCAGCATTTT. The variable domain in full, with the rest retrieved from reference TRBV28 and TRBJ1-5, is DVKVTQSSRYLVKRTGEKVFLECVQDMDHENMFWYRQDPGLGLRLIYFSYDVKMKEKGDIPEGYSVSREKKERFSLILESASTNQTSMYLCASSSPGGESPQHFGDGTRLSIL.

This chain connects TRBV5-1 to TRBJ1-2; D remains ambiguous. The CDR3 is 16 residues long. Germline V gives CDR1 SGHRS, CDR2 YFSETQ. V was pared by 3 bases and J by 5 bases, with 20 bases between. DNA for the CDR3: TGCGCCAGCAGCTCACGAGGCCGGGAAATAGGTTATGGCTACACCTTC. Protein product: CASSSRGREIGYGYTF. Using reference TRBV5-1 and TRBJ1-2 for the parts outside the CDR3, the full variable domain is KAGVTQTPRYLIKTRGQQVTLSCSPISGHRSVSWYQQTPGQGLQFLFEYFSETQRNKGNFPGRFSGRQFSNSRSEMNVSTLELGDSALYLCASSSRGREIGYGYTFGSGTRLTVV.

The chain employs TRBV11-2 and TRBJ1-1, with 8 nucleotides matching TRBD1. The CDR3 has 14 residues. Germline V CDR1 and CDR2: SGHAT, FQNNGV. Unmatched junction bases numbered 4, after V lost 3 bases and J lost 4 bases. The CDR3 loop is CASSLQGATTEAFF. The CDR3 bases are TGTGCCAGCAGCTTGCAGGGGGCGACCACTGAAGCTTTCTTT.

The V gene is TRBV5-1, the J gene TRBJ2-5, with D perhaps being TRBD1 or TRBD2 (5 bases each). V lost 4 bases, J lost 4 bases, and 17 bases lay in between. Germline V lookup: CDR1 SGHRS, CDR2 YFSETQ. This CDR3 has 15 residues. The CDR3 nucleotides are TGCGCCAGCAGCAAAACGGGACCCATTGGAGAGACCCAGTACTTC. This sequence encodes CASSKTGPIGETQYF.

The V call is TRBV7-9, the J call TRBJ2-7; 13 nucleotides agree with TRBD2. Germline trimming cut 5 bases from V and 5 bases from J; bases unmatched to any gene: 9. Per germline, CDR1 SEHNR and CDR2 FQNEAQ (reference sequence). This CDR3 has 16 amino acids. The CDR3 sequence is CASSPPGLAGMDEQYF. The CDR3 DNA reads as TGTGCCAGCAGCCCACCGGGACTAGCGGGAATGGACGAGCAGTACTTC.

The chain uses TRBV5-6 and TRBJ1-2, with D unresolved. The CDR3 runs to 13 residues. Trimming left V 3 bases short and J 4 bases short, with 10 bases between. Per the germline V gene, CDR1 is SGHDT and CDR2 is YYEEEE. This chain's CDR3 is CASSYVDGYGYTF. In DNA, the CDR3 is TGTGCCAGCAGCTACGTGGACGGCTATGGCTACACCTTC.

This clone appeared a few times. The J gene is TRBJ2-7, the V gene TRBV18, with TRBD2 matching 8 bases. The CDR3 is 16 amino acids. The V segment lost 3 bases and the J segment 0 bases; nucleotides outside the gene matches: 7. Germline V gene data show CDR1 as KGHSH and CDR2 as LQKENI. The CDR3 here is CASSPLPGTSSYEQYF. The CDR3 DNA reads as TGTGCCAGCTCACCGTTACCCGGGACTAGCTCCTACGAGCAGTACTTC.

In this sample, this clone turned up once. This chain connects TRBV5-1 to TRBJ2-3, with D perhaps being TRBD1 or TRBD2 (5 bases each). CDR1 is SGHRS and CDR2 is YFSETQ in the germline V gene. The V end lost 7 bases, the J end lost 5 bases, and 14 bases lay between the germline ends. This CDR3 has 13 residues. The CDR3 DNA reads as TGCGCCAGCCGCGAGGGGCTGGGAGATACGCAGTATTTT. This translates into CASREGLGDTQYF.

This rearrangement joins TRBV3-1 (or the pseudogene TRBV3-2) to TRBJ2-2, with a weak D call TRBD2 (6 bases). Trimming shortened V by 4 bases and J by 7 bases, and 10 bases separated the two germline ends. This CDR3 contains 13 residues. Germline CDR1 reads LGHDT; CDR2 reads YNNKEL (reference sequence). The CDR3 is CASSRGIGGELFF. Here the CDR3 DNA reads TGTGCCAGCAGCCGCGGGATCGGCGGGGAGCTGTTTTTT.

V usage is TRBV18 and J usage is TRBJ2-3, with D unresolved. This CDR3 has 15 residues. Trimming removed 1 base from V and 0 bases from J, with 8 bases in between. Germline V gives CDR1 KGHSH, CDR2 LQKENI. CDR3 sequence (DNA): TGTGCCAGCTCACCACAGGTTAGCAGCACAGATACGCAGTATTTT. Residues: CASSPQVSSTDTQYF.

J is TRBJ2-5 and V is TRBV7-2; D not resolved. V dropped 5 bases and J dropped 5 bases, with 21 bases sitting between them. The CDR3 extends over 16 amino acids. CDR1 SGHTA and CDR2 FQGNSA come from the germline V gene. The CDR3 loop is CASSAPKATLRETQYF. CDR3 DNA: TGTGCCAGCAGCGCCCCCAAGGCCACGTTGAGGGAGACCCAGTACTTC.

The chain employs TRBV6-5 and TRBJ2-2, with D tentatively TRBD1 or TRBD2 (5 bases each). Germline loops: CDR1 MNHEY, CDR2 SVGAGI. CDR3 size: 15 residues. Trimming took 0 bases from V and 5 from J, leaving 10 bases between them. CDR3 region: CASSYSTEGTGELFF. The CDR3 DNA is TGTGCCAGCAGTTACTCGACAGAGGGTACCGGGGAGCTGTTTTTT.

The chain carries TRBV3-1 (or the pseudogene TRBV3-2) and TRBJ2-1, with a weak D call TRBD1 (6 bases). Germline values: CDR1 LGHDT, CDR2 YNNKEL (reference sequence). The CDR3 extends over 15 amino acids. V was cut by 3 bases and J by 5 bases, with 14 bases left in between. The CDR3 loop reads CASSQGHNLDNEQFF. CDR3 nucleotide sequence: TGTGCCAGCAGCCAGGGACACAACCTAGACAATGAGCAGTTCTTC.

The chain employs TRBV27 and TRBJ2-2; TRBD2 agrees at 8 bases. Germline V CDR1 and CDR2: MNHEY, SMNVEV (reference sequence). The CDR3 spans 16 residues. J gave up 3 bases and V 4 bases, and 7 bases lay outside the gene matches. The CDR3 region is CASSSLASGYTGELFF. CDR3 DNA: TGTGCCAGCAGTTCATTAGCTAGCGGGTACACCGGGGAGCTGTTTTTT.

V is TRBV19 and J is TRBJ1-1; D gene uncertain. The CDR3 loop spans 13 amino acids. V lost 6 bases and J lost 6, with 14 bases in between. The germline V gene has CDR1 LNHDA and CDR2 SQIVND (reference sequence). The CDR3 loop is CASSHTVSPEAFF. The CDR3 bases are TGTGCCAGTAGCCATACGGTGAGCCCTGAAGCTTTCTTT.

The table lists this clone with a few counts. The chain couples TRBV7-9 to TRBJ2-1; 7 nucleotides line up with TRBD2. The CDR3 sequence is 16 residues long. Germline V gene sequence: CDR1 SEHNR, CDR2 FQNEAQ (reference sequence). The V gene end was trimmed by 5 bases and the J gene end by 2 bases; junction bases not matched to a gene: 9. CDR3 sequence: CASSAPPGLPYNEQFF. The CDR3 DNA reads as TGTGCCAGCAGCGCACCACCGGGACTACCCTACAATGAGCAGTTCTTC.

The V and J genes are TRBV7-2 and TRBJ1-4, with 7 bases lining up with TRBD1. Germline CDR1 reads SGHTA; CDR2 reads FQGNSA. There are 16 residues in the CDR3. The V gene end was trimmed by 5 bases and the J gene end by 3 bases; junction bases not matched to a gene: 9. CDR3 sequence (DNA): TGTGCCAGCAGCCTAGGAATGGGACAGCCTAATGAAAAACTGTTTTTT. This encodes CASSLGMGQPNEKLFF.

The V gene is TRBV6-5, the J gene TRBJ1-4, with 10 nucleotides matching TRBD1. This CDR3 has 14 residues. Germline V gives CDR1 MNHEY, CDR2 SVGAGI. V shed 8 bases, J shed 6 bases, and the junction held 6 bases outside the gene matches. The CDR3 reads CASSQTGGDEKLFF. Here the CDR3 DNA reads TGTGCCAGCTCCCAGACAGGGGGCGATGAAAAACTGTTTTTT.

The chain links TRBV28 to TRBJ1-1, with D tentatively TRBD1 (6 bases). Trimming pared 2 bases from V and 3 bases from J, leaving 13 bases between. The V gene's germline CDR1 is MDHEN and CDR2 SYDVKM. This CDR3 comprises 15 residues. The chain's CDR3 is CASSLVLGADTEAFF. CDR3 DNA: TGTGCCAGCAGTTTAGTCTTGGGGGCCGACACTGAAGCTTTCTTT. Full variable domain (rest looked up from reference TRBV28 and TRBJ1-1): DVKVTQSSRYLVKRTGEKVFLECVQDMDHENMFWYRQDPGLGLRLIYFSYDVKMKEKGDIPEGYSVSREKKERFSLILESASTNQTSMYLCASSLVLGADTEAFFGQGTRLTVV.

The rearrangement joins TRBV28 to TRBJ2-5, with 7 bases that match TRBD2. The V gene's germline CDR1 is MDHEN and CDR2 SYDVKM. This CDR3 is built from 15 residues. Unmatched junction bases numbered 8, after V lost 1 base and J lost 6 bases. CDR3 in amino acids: CASSLYRDYGKTQYF. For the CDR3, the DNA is TGTGCCAGCAGTTTATATCGGGACTACGGAAAGACCCAGTACTTC. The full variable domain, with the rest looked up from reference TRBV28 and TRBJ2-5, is DVKVTQSSRYLVKRTGEKVFLECVQDMDHENMFWYRQDPGLGLRLIYFSYDVKMKEKGDIPEGYSVSREKKERFSLILESASTNQTSMYLCASSLYRDYGKTQYFGPGTRLLVL.

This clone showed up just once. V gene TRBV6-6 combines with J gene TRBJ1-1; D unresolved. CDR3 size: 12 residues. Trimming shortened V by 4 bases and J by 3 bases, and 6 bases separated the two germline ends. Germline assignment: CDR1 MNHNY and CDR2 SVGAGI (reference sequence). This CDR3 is CASSFPDTEAFF. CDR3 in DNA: TGTGCCAGCAGTTTCCCGGACACTGAAGCTTTCTTT.

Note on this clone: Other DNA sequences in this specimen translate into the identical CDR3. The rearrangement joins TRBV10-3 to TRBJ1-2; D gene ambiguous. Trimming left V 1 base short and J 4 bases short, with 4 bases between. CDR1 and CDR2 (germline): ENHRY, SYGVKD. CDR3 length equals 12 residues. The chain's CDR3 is CAISELTYGYTF. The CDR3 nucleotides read TGTGCCATCAGTGAGTTAACCTATGGCTACACCTTC.

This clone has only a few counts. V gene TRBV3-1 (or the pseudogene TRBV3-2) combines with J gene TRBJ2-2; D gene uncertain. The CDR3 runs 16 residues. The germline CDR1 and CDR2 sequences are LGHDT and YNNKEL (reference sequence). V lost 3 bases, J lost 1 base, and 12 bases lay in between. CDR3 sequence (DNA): TGTGCCAGCAGCCAGGATCGGCAAGGGAACACCGGGGAGCTGTTTTTT. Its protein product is CASSQDRQGNTGELFF.

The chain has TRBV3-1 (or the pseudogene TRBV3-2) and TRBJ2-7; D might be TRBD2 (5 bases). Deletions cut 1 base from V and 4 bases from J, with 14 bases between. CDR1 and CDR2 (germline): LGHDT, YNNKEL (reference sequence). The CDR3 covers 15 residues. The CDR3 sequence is CASSQGFGPGYEQYF. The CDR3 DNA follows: TGTGCCAGCAGCCAAGGCTTCGGACCGGGATACGAGCAGTACTTC.

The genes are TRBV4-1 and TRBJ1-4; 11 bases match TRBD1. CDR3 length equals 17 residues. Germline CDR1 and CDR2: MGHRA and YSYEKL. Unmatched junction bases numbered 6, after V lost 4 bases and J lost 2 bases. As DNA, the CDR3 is TGCGCCAGCAGCCCAGGGACAGGGGGGCGGACTAATGAAAAACTGTTTTTT. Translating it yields CASSPGTGGRTNEKLFF.

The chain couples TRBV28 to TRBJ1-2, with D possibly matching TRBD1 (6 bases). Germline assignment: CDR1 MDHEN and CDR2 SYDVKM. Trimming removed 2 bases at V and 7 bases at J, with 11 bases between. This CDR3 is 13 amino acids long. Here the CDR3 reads CASSLGGVGGYTF. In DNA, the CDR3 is TGTGCCAGCAGTTTAGGGGGCGTAGGTGGCTACACCTTC.

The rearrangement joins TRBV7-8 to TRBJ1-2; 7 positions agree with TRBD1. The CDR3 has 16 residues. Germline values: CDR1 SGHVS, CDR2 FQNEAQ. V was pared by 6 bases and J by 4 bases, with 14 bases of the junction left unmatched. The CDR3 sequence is CASSYGDSARAYGYTF. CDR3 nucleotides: TGTGCCAGCAGTTACGGGGACAGCGCGAGGGCCTATGGCTACACCTTC.